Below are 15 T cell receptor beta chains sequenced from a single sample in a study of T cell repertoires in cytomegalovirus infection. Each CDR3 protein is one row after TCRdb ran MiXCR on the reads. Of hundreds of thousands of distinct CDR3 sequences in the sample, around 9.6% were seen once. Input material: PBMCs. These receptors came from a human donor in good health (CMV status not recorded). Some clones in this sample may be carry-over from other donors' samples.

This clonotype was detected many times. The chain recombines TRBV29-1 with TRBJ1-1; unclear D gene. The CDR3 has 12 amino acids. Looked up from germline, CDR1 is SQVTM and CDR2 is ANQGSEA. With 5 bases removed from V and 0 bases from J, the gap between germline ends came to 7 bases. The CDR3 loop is CSVTGMNTEAFF. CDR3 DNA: TGCAGCGTTACCGGGATGAACACTGAAGCTTTCTTT.

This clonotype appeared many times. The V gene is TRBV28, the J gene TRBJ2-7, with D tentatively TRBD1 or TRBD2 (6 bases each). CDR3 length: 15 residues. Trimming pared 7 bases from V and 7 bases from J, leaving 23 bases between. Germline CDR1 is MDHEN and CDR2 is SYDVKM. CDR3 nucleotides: TGTGCCAGCAAAAATCAGGGGAGGAGAACGGAAGAGCAGTACTTC. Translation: CASKNQGRRTEEQYF.

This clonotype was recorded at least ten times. The CDR3 DNA reads as TGTGCCAGCAGTTCGTACACAGGGCTCTCTGGAAACACCATATATTTT. Amino acid sequence: CASSSYTGLSGNTIYF. The chain links TRBV28 to TRBJ1-3, with D perhaps matching TRBD1 (6 bases). V lost 4 bases and J 0 bases, leaving 13 bases between the germline ends. The CDR3 is made up of 16 amino acids. Germline V gene lookup returns CDR1 MDHEN and CDR2 SYDVKM.

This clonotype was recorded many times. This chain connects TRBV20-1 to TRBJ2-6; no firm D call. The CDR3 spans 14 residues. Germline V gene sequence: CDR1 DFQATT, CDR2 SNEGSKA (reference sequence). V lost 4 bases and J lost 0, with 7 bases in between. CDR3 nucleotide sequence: TGCAGTGCTATCCCCTACTCTGGGGCCAACGTCCTGACTTTC. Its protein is CSAIPYSGANVLTF.

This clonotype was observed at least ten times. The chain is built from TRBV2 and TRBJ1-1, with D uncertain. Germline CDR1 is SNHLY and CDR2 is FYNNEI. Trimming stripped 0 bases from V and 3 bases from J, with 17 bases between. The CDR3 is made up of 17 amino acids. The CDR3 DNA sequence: TGTGCCAGCAGTGAAGCGTCTAGGTTCGACAAACACACTGAAGCTTTCTTT. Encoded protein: CASSEASRFDKHTEAFF.

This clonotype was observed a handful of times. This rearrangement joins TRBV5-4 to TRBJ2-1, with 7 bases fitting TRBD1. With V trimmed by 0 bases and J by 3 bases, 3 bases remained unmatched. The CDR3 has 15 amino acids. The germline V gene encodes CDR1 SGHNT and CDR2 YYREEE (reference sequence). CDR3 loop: CASSLVGQYYNEQFF. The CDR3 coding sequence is TGTGCCAGCAGCTTGGTGGGACAGTACTACAATGAGCAGTTCTTC.

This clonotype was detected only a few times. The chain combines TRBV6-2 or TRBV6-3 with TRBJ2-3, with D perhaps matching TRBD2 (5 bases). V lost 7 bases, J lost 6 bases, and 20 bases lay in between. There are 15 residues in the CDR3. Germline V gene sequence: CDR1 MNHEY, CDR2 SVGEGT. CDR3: CASTLGQTTIDTQYF. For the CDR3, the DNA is TGTGCCAGCACCCTCGGGCAGACTACGATCGATACGCAGTATTTT.

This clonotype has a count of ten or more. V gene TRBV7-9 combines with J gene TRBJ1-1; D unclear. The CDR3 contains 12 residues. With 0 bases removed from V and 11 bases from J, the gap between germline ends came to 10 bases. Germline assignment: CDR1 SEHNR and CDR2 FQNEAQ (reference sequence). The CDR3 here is CASSLAGPQAFF. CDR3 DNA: TGTGCCAGCAGCTTAGCAGGGCCTCAGGCTTTCTTT.

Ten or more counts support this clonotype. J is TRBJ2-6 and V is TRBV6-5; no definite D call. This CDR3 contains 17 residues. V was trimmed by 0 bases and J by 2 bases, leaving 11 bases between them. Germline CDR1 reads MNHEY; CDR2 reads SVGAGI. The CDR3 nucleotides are TGTGCCAGCAGTTACTCACCCCGCTCCCCTGGGGCCAACGTCCTGACTTTC. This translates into CASSYSPRSPGANVLTF.

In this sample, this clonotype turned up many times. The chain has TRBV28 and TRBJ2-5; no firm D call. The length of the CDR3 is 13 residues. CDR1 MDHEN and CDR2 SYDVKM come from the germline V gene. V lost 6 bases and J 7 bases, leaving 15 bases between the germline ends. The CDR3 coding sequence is TGTGCCAGCAGCCGCGACCGTGAAAGGACCCAGTACTTC. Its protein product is CASSRDRERTQYF.

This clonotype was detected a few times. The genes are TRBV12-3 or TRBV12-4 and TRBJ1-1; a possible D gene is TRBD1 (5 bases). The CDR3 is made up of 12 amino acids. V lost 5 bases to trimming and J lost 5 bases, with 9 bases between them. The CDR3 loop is CASSPDMTEAFF. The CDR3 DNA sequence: TGTGCCAGCAGTCCGGACATGACTGAAGCTTTCTTT.

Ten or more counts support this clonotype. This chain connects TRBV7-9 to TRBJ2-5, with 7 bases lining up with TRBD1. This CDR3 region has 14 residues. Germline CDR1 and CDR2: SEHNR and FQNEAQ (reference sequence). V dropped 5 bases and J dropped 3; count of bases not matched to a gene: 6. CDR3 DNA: TGTGCCAGCAGCGTCCGGGACAGCAAAGAGACCCAGTACTTC. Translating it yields CASSVRDSKETQYF.

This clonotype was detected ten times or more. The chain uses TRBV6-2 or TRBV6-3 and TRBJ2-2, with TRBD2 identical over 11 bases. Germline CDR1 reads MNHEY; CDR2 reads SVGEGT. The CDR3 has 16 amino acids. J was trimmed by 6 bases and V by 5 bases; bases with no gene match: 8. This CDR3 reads CASSLRLAGKSGELFF. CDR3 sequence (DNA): TGTGCCAGCAGTCTGCGACTAGCGGGGAAATCCGGGGAGCTGTTTTTT.

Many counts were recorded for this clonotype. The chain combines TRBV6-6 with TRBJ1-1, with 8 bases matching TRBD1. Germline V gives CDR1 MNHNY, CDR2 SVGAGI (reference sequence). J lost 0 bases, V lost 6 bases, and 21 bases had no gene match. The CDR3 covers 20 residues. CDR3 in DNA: TGTGCCAGCAGCTCCGCCGCCTTCGGGGAGACAGGGGAATTGAACACTGAAGCTTTCTTT. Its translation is CASSSAAFGETGELNTEAFF.

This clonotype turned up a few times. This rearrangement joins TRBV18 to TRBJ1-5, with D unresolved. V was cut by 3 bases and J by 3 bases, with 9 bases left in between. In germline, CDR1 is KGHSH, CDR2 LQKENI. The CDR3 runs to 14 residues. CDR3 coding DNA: TGTGCCAGCTCACCTTCGAATGCCAATCAGCCCCAGCATTTT. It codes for CASSPSNANQPQHF. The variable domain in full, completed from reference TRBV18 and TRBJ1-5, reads NAGVMQNPRHLVRRRGQEARLRCSPMKGHSHVYWYRQLPEEGLKFMVYLQKENIIDESGMPKERFSAEFPKEGPSILRIQQVVRGDSAAYFCASSPSNANQPQHFGDGTRLSIL.